The source of this T cell receptor beta chain is a study of T cell clonotyping in hematopoietic cell transplantation. Study observations and caveats: At the given depth, recipient repertoires were over 97% de novo clonotypes.

Between the trimmed V and J ends, which lost 2 bases and 0 bases, there was a span of 8 bases. The germline CDR1 and CDR2 sequences are SEHNR and FQNEAQ (reference sequence). CDR3 length: 14 residues. Indicated time point: recipient sample about 28 days before transplant, after cytoreduction. On this clone: The antigen remains unidentified.

Assay: immunoSEQ multiplex PCR; the TCRdb copy retains only in-frame clones and omits some. The table has 4,500 to 6,500 clones, about 88% seen once. This TCR was sampled from a man aged 55 to 70 with acute myeloid leukemia. Some clones in this sample may be carry-over from other donors' samples. The sample was peripheral blood mononuclear cells, taken before stem cell transplant. The V and J genes are TRBV7-9 and TRBJ2-7; D is perhaps TRBD2 (5 bases). Here the CDR3 DNA reads TGTGCCAGCAGCTTAAGCGGCAGCTCCTACGAGCAGTACTTC. Translation: CASSLSGSSYEQYF.